One and the same sample provided the 21 T cell receptor beta chains below, sequenced in a study of T cell repertoires in cytomegalovirus infection. These receptors are not linked to any known antigen. TCRdb reanalysed the reads using MiXCR and keeps one entry per CDR3 protein. The profile shows 75,000 to 100,000 distinct CDR3 sequences, around half of them singletons. The input for sequencing was CD8+ T cells from cultured PBMCs, taken from culture after CMV antigen stimulation. The receptors come from a human donor in good health (CMV status not recorded). Some clones in this sample may be carry-over from other donors' samples.

This clonotype has a handful of counts. The V call is TRBV28, the J call TRBJ2-7, with a possible D match to TRBD1 (5 bases). Trimming pared 2 bases from V and 3 bases from J, leaving 11 bases between. This CDR3 is built from 14 residues. The germline V gene encodes CDR1 MDHEN and CDR2 SYDVKM. CDR3 amino acids: CASSLRGVGYEQYF. CDR3 in DNA: TGTGCCAGCAGTTTAAGGGGTGTGGGCTACGAGCAGTACTTC.

This clonotype occurred a few times. The chain combines TRBV11-2 with TRBJ2-1; D tentatively fits TRBD1 or TRBD2 (5 bases each). V was cut by 0 bases and J by 5 bases, with 11 bases left in between. CDR1 and CDR2 from the germline V gene are SGHAT and FQNNGV. CDR3 length equals 15 residues. The CDR3 coding sequence is TGTGCCAGCAGCTTAGATGGGGGTATCGACAATGAGCAGTTCTTC. The encoded protein is CASSLDGGIDNEQFF.

The table lists this clonotype with a few counts. The V gene is TRBV24-1, the J gene TRBJ2-5; no clear D. Trimming shortened V by 1 base and J by 4 bases, and 6 bases separated the two germline ends. This CDR3 has 13 amino acids. Germline CDR1 KGHDR, CDR2 SFDVKD. CDR3 region: CATSDFDGETQYF. CDR3 in DNA: TGTGCCACCAGTGATTTCGACGGAGAGACCCAGTACTTC.

The sample holds many counts of this clonotype. The gene calls are TRBV7-8 and TRBJ2-1; 7 bases match TRBD2. Germline CDR1 reads SGHVS; CDR2 reads FQNEAQ. Germline trimming cut 10 bases from V and 0 bases from J; bases unmatched to any gene: 12. The CDR3 has 16 amino acids. The CDR3 DNA reads as TGTGCCACCTATTCGGCGGGCGGGAGCTCCTACAATGAGCAGTTCTTC. Translated, it gives CATYSAGGSSYNEQFF. Combining the CDR3 with reference TRBV7-8 and TRBJ2-1 gives the whole variable domain GAGVSQSPRYKVAKRGQDVALRCDPISGHVSLFWYQQALGQGPEFLTYFQNEAQLDKSGLPSDRFFAERPEGSVSTLKIQRTQQEDSAVYLCATYSAGGSSYNEQFFGPGTRLTVL.

The rearrangement links TRBV27 to TRBJ1-4; perhaps TRBD1 as D (6 bases). The germline V and J ends were trimmed by 8 bases and 5 bases, with 9 bases remaining between them. This CDR3 is 12 amino acids long. Germline assignment: CDR1 MNHEY and CDR2 SMNVEV (reference sequence). CDR3 residues: CASGQPNEKLFF. CDR3 DNA sequence: TGTGCCAGCGGACAGCCAAATGAAAAACTGTTTTTT.

The genes are TRBV14 and TRBJ2-7, with D hard to call. Germline CDR1 and CDR2: SGHDN and FVKESK. This CDR3 has 12 residues. V was pared by 1 base and J by 4 bases, with 5 bases between. In DNA, the CDR3 is TGTGCCAGCAGCCAAGCCCTATACGAGCAGTACTTC. Amino acids: CASSQALYEQYF.

The chain has TRBV2 and TRBJ2-7; D may be TRBD1 (6 bases). The CDR3 is 13 residues long. V was trimmed by 7 bases and J by 2 bases, leaving 12 bases between them. CDR1 and CDR2 (germline): SNHLY, FYNNEI. The CDR3 here is CASIGQPAYEQYF. CDR3 nucleotide sequence: TGTGCCAGCATCGGACAGCCCGCCTACGAGCAGTACTTC.

This clonotype was found a few times. This chain connects TRBV6-1 to TRBJ2-1; 12 bases match TRBD2. After removal of 6 bases from V and 6 bases from J, the junction contained 3 bases not matched to a gene. CDR3 length equals 14 residues. Germline V gives CDR1 MNHNS, CDR2 SASEGT. For the CDR3, the DNA is TGTGCCAGCAGAAGACTAGCGGGAGTCAATGAGCAGTTCTTC. This sequence encodes CASRRLAGVNEQFF.

The chain recombines TRBV12-5 with TRBJ2-2; maybe TRBD1 (6 bases). V was pared by 0 bases and J by 5 bases, with 13 bases between. The CDR3 is 16 amino acids. Germline CDR1 reads LGHNT; CDR2 reads FRNRAP. The CDR3 DNA sequence: TGTGCTAGTGGTTTGGTACTCGGGACACAAACCGGGGAGCTGTTTTTT. Amino acids: CASGLVLGTQTGELFF.

The chain combines TRBV9 with TRBJ2-1, with 9 bases matching TRBD2. This CDR3 is built from 14 residues. With 8 bases clipped from V and 2 bases from J, the junction kept 5 bases outside the gene matches. CDR1 and CDR2 (germline): SGDLS, YYNGEE. CDR3 loop: CASSLAGTYNEQFF. CDR3 nucleotide sequence: TGTGCCAGTAGCCTAGCGGGGACCTACAATGAGCAGTTCTTC. The entire variable domain, with the rest obtained from reference TRBV9 and TRBJ2-1, is as follows: DSGVTQTPKHLITATGQRVTLRCSPRSGDLSVYWYQQSLDQGLQFLIQYYNGEERAKGNILERFSAQQFPDLHSELNLSSLELGDSALYFCASSLAGTYNEQFFGPGTRLTVL.

This chain joins TRBV7-6 and TRBJ1-4, with 7 bases identical to TRBD1. Germline loops: CDR1 SGHVS, CDR2 FNYEAQ. The length of the CDR3 is 15 residues. The ends lost 5 bases at V and 8 bases at J; junction bases unmatched: 11. The CDR3 DNA reads as TGTGCCAGCAGCCCATTGGACAGGTTGAGGGAAAAACTGTTTTTT. This sequence encodes CASSPLDRLREKLFF. Filled out from reference TRBV7-6 and TRBJ1-4, the complete variable domain reads GAGVSQSPRYKVTKRGQDVALRCDPISGHVSLYWYRQALGQGPEFLTYFNYEAQQDKSGLPNDRFSAERPEGSISTLTIQRTEQRDSAMYRCASSPLDRLREKLFFGSGTQLSVL.

This clonotype has a count of ten or more. This chain links TRBV7-6 with TRBJ2-1; no definite D call. CDR3 size: 17 residues. Deletions cut 3 bases from V and 0 bases from J, with 15 bases between. Germline loops: CDR1 SGHVS, CDR2 FNYEAQ. The CDR3 reads CASSFKSAESSYNEQFF. As DNA, the CDR3 is TGTGCCAGCAGCTTTAAATCAGCAGAAAGCTCCTACAATGAGCAGTTCTTC. Full variable domain (remainder filled in from reference TRBV7-6 and TRBJ2-1): GAGVSQSPRYKVTKRGQDVALRCDPISGHVSLYWYRQALGQGPEFLTYFNYEAQQDKSGLPNDRFSAERPEGSISTLTIQRTEQRDSAMYRCASSFKSAESSYNEQFFGPGTRLTVL.

This chain joins TRBV10-3 and TRBJ1-2; possible D gene TRBD1, 6 bases. This CDR3 spans 14 amino acids. The germline gives CDR1 ENHRY, CDR2 SYGVKD. Trimming removed 7 bases at V and 4 bases at J, with 16 bases between. The CDR3, as DNA: TGTGCCATCACCAAGGGGGGGGCAGGCTATGGCTACACCTTC. Translation gives CAITKGGAGYGYTF.

This clonotype showed up just a few times. The rearrangement links TRBV12-3 or TRBV12-4 to TRBJ1-4, with D tentatively TRBD1 (5 bases). The CDR3 sequence is 14 residues long. Trimming cost V 3 bases and J 6 bases, with 11 bases left between them. In nucleotides, the CDR3 is TGTGCCAGCAGTTTTGTTGGGGGGGATGAAAAACTGTTTTTT. Its protein is CASSFVGGDEKLFF.

V and J are TRBV7-4 and TRBJ2-7; TRBD2 agrees at 7 bases. V was pared by 5 bases and J by 5 bases, with 6 bases of the junction left unmatched. The CDR3 is made up of 13 amino acids. The germline V gene has CDR1 SGHVT and CDR2 SQSDAQ. DNA of the CDR3: TGTGCCAGCAGCCCCCCGGGAGGCGACGAGCAGTACTTC. Protein sequence: CASSPPGGDEQYF.

The chain carries TRBV5-1 and TRBJ1-1; no clear D gene. CDR1 and CDR2 (germline): SGHRS, YFSETQ. CDR3 size: 16 residues. Trimming stripped 0 bases from V and 1 base from J, with 13 bases between. CDR3 DNA: TGCGCCAGCAGCTTGGAGTGGGTACGGGAGAACACTGAAGCTTTCTTT. It is translated as CASSLEWVRENTEAFF.

The chain joins TRBV15 to TRBJ2-3; 11 nucleotides agree with TRBD2. Germline CDR1 and CDR2: LNHNV and YYDKDF (reference sequence). V lost 2 bases and J lost 2; bases outside the gene matches: 12. The CDR3 sequence is 19 residues long. CDR3 in amino acids: CATSRRPLLAGDSTDTQYF. The DNA for the CDR3 is TGTGCCACCAGCAGACGTCCCCTACTAGCGGGGGACTCCACAGATACGCAGTATTTT. Drawing the rest from reference TRBV15 and TRBJ2-3, the complete variable domain is DAMVIQNPRYQVTQFGKPVTLSCSQTLNHNVMYWYQQKSSQAPKLLFHYYDKDFNNEADTPDNFQSRRPNTSFCFLDIRSPGLGDTAMYLCATSRRPLLAGDSTDTQYFGPGTRLTVL.

The chain carries TRBV12-3 or TRBV12-4 and TRBJ2-7; D possibly corresponds to TRBD1 (6 bases). Trimming took 2 bases from V and 3 from J, leaving 14 bases between them. This CDR3 region has 15 residues. DNA of the CDR3: TGTGCCAGCAGTTTATCGGACAGCAAGGGCTACGAGCAGTACTTC. This encodes CASSLSDSKGYEQYF.

This clonotype was picked up many times. V and J are TRBV7-2 and TRBJ2-7; unclear D gene. CDR1 SGHTA and CDR2 FQGNSA come from the germline V gene. V was cut by 5 bases and J by 6 bases, with 11 bases left in between. This CDR3 is built from 12 residues. In DNA, the CDR3 is TGTGCCAGCAGCGTGACTTTACGCGAGCAGTACTTC. It encodes CASSVTLREQYF.

This chain uses TRBV9 with TRBJ2-4; 9 bases are a match to TRBD1. Trimming removed 0 bases from V and 2 bases from J; junction bases left unmatched: 3. The CDR3 consists of 16 residues. Germline values: CDR1 SGDLS, CDR2 YYNGEE. The CDR3 region has the DNA TGTGCCAGCAGCGTAGAACAGGGGGCGTCCAAAAACATTCAGTACTTC. Protein: CASSVEQGASKNIQYF.

This sequence joins TRBV3-1 and TRBJ2-5; 8 nucleotides align to TRBD2. The CDR3 covers 13 residues. Germline CDR1 LGHDT, CDR2 YNNKEL (reference sequence). The V segment lost 5 bases and the J segment 4 bases; nucleotides outside the gene matches: 3. The CDR3 protein is CASSEREPETQYF. The CDR3 DNA sequence: TGTGCCAGCAGCGAGCGGGAGCCAGAGACCCAGTACTTC.